A selection of T cell receptor beta chains follows, all from one sample in a study of T cell responses to AZD1222 COVID-19 vaccine. Produced via immunoSEQ multiplex PCR; TCRdb's table is partial and in-frame only. The sample comprises roughly 270,000 clones, almost 95% of which are singletons, and 0.5% to 0.65% rests with the top ten. The sequenced sample was peripheral blood, obtained 28 days after the second AZD1222 dose. These receptors were taken from an adult who received the AZD1222 COVID-19 vaccine. The CDR3 runs from the conserved cysteine through the conserved F or W. D genes are given only for firm matches. Size values are once, few and many counts, or a class for expanded clones, and some rows have none.

J: TRBJ2-7; D: -; V: TRBV5-1; size: -; CDR3: CASSSYDLRTAYEQYF; DNA: TGCGCCAGCAGCTCCTATGACCTCAGGACAGCCTACGAGCAGTACTTC
J: TRBJ1-2; D: TRBD1; V: TRBV5-1; size: once; CDR3: CASSLKGQGSGYTF; DNA: TGCGCCAGCAGCTTGAAGGGACAGGGATCTGGCTACACCTTC
J: TRBJ1-5; D: TRBD1; V: TRBV19; size: -; CDR3: CASSSDRGNQPQHF; DNA: TGTGCCAGTAGTTCAGACAGGGGCAATCAGCCCCAGCATTTT
J: TRBJ2-7; D: -; V: TRBV6-5; size: -; CDR3: CASSYSRAANMEQYF; DNA: TGTGCCAGCAGTTACTCGAGGGCAGCGAACATGGAGCAGTACTTC
J: TRBJ2-2; D: -; V: TRBV19; size: -; CDR3: CAIRRGQNTGELFF; DNA: TGTGCCATTAGGCGGGGACAGAACACCGGGGAGCTGTTTTTT
J: TRBJ2-2; D: -; V: TRBV14; size: -; CDR3: CASSQANTGELFF; DNA: TGTGCCAGCAGCCAAGCGAACACCGGGGAGCTGTTTTTT
J: TRBJ1-2; D: -; V: TRBV7-9; size: once; CDR3: CASSFFQDYGYTF; DNA: TGTGCCAGCAGCTTTTTTCAGGATTATGGCTACACCTTC
J: TRBJ1-3; D: TRBD1; V: TRBV5-1; size: -; CDR3: CASTSDTGGAQSSGNTIYF; DNA: TGCGCCAGCACCAGCGATACAGGGGGGGCCCAAAGCTCTGGAAACACCATATATTTT
J: TRBJ2-7; D: TRBD2; V: TRBV24-1; size: -; CDR3: CATSEGGRGYEQYF; DNA: TGTGCCACCAGTGAGGGTGGGAGGGGATACGAGCAGTACTTC
J: TRBJ1-3; D: -; V: TRBV19; size: -; CDR3: CASSMRSLSSGNTIYF; DNA: TGTGCCAGTAGTATGAGATCCCTATCCTCTGGAAACACCATATATTTT
J: TRBJ2-2; D: -; V: TRBV6-2/TRBV6-3; size: -; CDR3: CASSYPRGPNTGELFF; DNA: TGTGCCAGCAGTTACCCCAGGGGACCGAACACCGGGGAGCTGTTTTTT
J: TRBJ2-5; D: TRBD2; V: TRBV7-8; size: -; CDR3: CASSLPSGRGGTQYF; DNA: TGTGCCAGCAGCCTCCCCAGCGGGAGGGGCGGGACCCAGTACTTC
J: TRBJ2-3; D: TRBD2; V: TRBV19; size: -; CDR3: CASSMLAGFADTQYF; DNA: TGTGCCAGTAGTATGCTAGCGGGGTTCGCAGATACGCAGTATTTT
J: TRBJ1-5; D: -; V: TRBV12-3/TRBV12-4; size: few; CDR3: CASRHSNQPQHF; DNA: TGTGCCAGCAGACACAGCAATCAGCCCCAGCATTTT
J: TRBJ2-2; D: -; V: TRBV28; size: few; CDR3: CASSRGGAAGELFF; DNA: TGTGCCAGCAGTCGTGGGGGGGCGGCCGGGGAGCTGTTTTTT
J: TRBJ1-6; D: TRBD1; V: TRBV11-2; size: -; CDR3: CASSLGGDRTGSPLHF; DNA: TGTGCCAGCAGCTTAGGGGGGGACAGGACGGGTTCACCCCTCCACTTT
J: TRBJ1-1; D: -; V: TRBV2; size: -; CDR3: CASSGRHPNTEAFF; DNA: TGTGCCAGCAGTGGCCGACATCCGAACACTGAAGCTTTCTTT
J: TRBJ2-1; D: TRBD2; V: TRBV7-7; size: -; CDR3: CASTPLQREGPNEQFF; DNA: TGTGCCAGCACCCCACTCCAGCGGGAGGGCCCAAATGAGCAGTTCTTC
J: TRBJ1-1; D: -; V: TRBV6-5; size: -; CDR3: CASSYSAGGNTEAFF; DNA: TGTGCCAGCAGTTACTCCGCCGGGGGGAACACTGAAGCTTTCTTT
J: TRBJ1-2; D: TRBD1; V: TRBV28; size: -; CDR3: CASVSGTGYYGYTF; DNA: TGTGCCAGCGTATCCGGGACAGGGTACTATGGCTACACCTTC
J: TRBJ2-3; D: -; V: TRBV7-9; size: once; CDR3: CASSLRRTVGVDTQYF; DNA: TGTGCCAGCAGCTTACGCCGGACAGTTGGGGTGGATACGCAGTATTTT
J: TRBJ1-4; D: -; V: TRBV5-1; size: -; CDR3: CASSLARNSGEKLFF; DNA: TGCGCCAGCAGCTTGGCCCGTAACTCTGGGGAAAAACTGTTTTTT